The T cell receptor (beta chain) under discussion was sequenced for a study of graft-versus-host responses after intestinal transplantation. For the study at large: Induction using anti-thymocyte globulin, followed by tacrolimus and steroids for around 3 years, was given to all recipients.

V was pared by 6 bases and J by 4 bases, with 19 bases between. There are 15 residues in the CDR3. Germline loops: CDR1 SGHAT, CDR2 FQNNGV. Sequencing used immunoSEQ multiplex PCR; TCRdb keeps in-frame clones, though not all of them. The table shows some 150,000 clones, with 80% to 95% occurring only once. Of note for this clone: Antigen: not known.

This receptor was taken from a human donor who received an intestinal transplant. This chain links TRBV11-2 with TRBJ2-7; D call uncertain. The sample consisted of unstimulated CD4+ T cells sorted from spleen or lymph node cells, taken before intestinal transplant. This CDR3 reads CASSIGPLAYYEQYF. CDR3 DNA: TGTGCCAGCAGTATCGGTCCGCTGGCTTATTACGAGCAGTACTTC.